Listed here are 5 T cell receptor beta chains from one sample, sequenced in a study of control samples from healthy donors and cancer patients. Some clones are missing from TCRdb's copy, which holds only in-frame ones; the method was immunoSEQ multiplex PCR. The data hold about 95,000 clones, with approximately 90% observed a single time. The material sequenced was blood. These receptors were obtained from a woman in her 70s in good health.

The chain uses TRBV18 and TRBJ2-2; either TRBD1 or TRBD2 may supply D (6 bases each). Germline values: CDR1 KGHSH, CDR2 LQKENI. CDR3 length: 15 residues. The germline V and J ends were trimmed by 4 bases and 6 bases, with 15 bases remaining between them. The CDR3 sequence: CASSLTSGGAGELFF. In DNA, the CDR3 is TGTGCCAGCTCACTAACCTCCGGGGGCGCCGGGGAGCTGTTTTTT.

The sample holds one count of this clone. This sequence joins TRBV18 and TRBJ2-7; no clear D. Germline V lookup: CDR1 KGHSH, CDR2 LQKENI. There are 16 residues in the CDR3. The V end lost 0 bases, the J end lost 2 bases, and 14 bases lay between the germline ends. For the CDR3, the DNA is TGTGCCAGCTCACCACCGAATCAAGGGATGGCCTACGAGCAGTACTTC. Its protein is CASSPPNQGMAYEQYF. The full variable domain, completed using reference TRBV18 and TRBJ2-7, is NAGVMQNPRHLVRRRGQEARLRCSPMKGHSHVYWYRQLPEEGLKFMVYLQKENIIDESGMPKERFSAEFPKEGPSILRIQQVVRGDSAAYFCASSPPNQGMAYEQYFGPGTRLTVT.

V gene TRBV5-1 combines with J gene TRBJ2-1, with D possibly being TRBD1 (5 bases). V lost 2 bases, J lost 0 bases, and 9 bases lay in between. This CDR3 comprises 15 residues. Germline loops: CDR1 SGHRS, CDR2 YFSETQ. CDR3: CASSLRTHSYNEQFF. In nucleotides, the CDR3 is TGCGCCAGCAGCTTACGGACACACTCCTACAATGAGCAGTTCTTC.

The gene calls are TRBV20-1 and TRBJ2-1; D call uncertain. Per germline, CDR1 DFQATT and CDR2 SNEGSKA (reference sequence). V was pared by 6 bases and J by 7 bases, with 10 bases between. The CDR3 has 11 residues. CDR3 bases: TGCAGTGCCGCTCCTCTAAATGAGCAGTTCTTC. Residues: CSAAPLNEQFF.

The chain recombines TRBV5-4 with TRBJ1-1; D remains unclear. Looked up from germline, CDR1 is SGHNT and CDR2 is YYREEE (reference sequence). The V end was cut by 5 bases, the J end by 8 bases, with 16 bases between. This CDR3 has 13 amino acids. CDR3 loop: CASRLKEGQEAFF. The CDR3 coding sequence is TGTGCCAGCAGACTTAAGGAAGGTCAGGAAGCTTTCTTT. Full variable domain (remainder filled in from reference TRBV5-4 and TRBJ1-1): ETGVTQSPTHLIKTRGQQVTLRCSSQSGHNTVSWYQQALGQGPQFIFQYYREEENGRGNFPPRFSGLQFPNYSSELNVNALELDDSALYLCASRLKEGQEAFFGQGTRLTVV.